This TCR beta chain was profiled in a study of regulatory T cells in long-lasting Graves disease. Overall study findings and caveats: Sharing of public clonotypes was greater in persistent patients (about 2,700) than in new patients (roughly 1,000).

Trimming stripped 0 bases from V and 6 bases from J, with 6 bases between. This CDR3 is built from 13 residues. CDR1 is SGDLS, CDR2 YYNGEE, per germline. Arm-PCR with iRepertoire HTBI primers amplified the CDR3 regions for these TCR beta libraries. TCRdb re-derived calls from the multiplex PCR reads in MiXCR, one entry per CDR3 protein. This sample carries 400,000 to 550,000 distinct CDR3 sequences, approximately 16% of them seen once, and the ten largest clones take about 23%. This clonotype has just a few counts. The antigen remains undetermined. Time point defined: newly diagnosed GD, antithyroid drugs for less than 3 months. The TCR library was made from RNA extracted from PBMCs. EDTA tubes held 7 to 9 milliliters of peripheral blood from each patient. In addition, the sample was reused for a study of T cells in Graves' hyperthyroidism and ophthalmopathy. This second report adds: Using the HTBI primer set, a first-round RT-PCR was run on the TCR CDR3.

The chain combines TRBV9 with TRBJ2-2; no clear D. The sequence was obtained from a woman between 18 and 29 years old with Graves disease. This specimen was peripheral blood mononuclear cells (PBMCs), taken at new diagnosis, from a patient treated with antithyroid drugs. Here the CDR3 DNA reads TGTGCCAGCAGCGTAGTTATCTCCGGGGAGCTGTTTTTT. As protein: CASSVVISGELFF.